This TCR beta chain is drawn from a study of shared clonotypes between healthy human individuals. The CDR3 spans 16 residues. Germline-derived CDR1 and CDR2 are ENHRY and SYGVKD. V lost 4 bases, J lost 6 bases, and 11 bases stayed unmatched. Regarding this clone: Its antigen is not known.

Broader study findings: Among non-shared clonotypes, generation probabilities were lower than among those shared by all four donors. Memory subsets had estimated richness that was generally smaller than that of naive subsets.

Sorted subsets were amplified in replicate PCRs using approximately 0.2 ug DNA, tens of thousands of T cell genomes. Authors' processing steps: From ImmunoSEQ came sequences covering only the junction and carrying no quality scores, so filtering differed. Some clones are missing from TCRdb's copy, which holds only in-frame ones; the method was immunoSEQ multiplex PCR. The DNA was the basis for D and trimming; V, J and clone size are from that table. Of under 2.5 million clones in the sample, less than 95% were seen once. The V and J genes are TRBV10-3 and TRBJ2-7, with TRBD1 matching over 11 bases. The sample was naive CD4+ T cells from PBMCs. Subset of the sample: CD45RA+ positively selected. This receptor was taken from a man in his late teens or twenties in good health. Some clones in this sample may be carry-over from other donors' samples. CDR3 in DNA: TGTGCCATCAGTGTCCGCGGGGGACAGGGGGACGGCGAGCAGTACTTC. It specifies CAISVRGGQGDGEQYF.